These T cell receptor beta chains were read from a single sample in a study of T cells in Graves' hyperthyroidism and ophthalmopathy. From the multiplex PCR reads, TCRdb called clonotypes with MiXCR, one entry per CDR3 protein. Of 610,000 or so distinct CDR3 sequences in the sample, 35% to 55% were seen once. Input material: peripheral blood or thyroid tissue (not recorded which). The receptors originated from a woman between 18 and 29 years old with Graves' hyperthyroidism. The CDR3 runs from the conserved cysteine through the conserved F or W. The D gene is left open where the match is weak. The size of a clone is reported for some rows only, either as once, few or many, or as a class for expanded clones.

TRBJ1-5 TRBV7-8 NA NA TGTGCCAGCAGTTCTTGGGGGAAGGGTGGCAATCAGCCCCAGCATTTT CASSSWGKGGNQPQHF
TRBJ2-5 TRBV7-2 many TRBD2 TGTGCCAGCAGCTTAGATGGTACTAGCGGTAAAGAGACCCAGTACTTC CASSLDGTSGKETQYF
TRBJ1-5 TRBV10-3 NA TRBD1 TGTGCCATCAGTGAGCCCACAGGGGGCAATCAGCCCCAGCATTTT CAISEPTGGNQPQHF
TRBJ2-2 TRBV7-2 NA TRBD2 TGTGCCAGCAGCACGGGACTAGCGTTTTTT CASSTGLAFF
TRBJ1-2 TRBV27 many NA TGTGCCAGCTCTCCGACGGATGGCTACACCTTC CASSPTDGYTF
TRBJ2-7 TRBV12-3/TRBV12-4 few NA TGTGCCAGCAGCCCCAGCCCGGGGTTCACCGACGAGCAGTACTTC CASSPSPGFTDEQYF
TRBJ1-1 TRBV7-8 many NA TGTGCCAGCAGCACGCGAGACGCGATGAACACTGAAGCTTTCTTT CASSTRDAMNTEAFF
TRBJ2-2 TRBV6-2/TRBV6-3 NA TRBD1 TGTGCCAGCAGTTACTTGATCACAGGGGCCCGCGTTCCAGACACCGGGGAGCTGTTTTTT CASSYLITGARVPDTGELFF
TRBJ2-7 TRBV11-2 many NA TGTGCCAGCAGCTTTGGATATACCGAGCAGTACTTC CASSFGYTEQYF
TRBJ1-3 TRBV9 NA TRBD1 TGTGCCAGCAGCACCGGGACAGATCCCTCTGGAAACACCATATATTTT CASSTGTDPSGNTIYF
TRBJ1-5 TRBV12-3/TRBV12-4 many NA TGTGCCAGCAGTCCCAGGGTACAGCAGCCCCAGCATTTT CASSPRVQQPQHF
TRBJ1-1 TRBV25-1 NA NA TGTGCCAGCAGTGAATGGAGGGAGGGCACTGAAGCTTTCTTT CASSEWREGTEAFF
TRBJ1-2 TRBV10-3 many NA TGTGCCATCAGTGCACTCGGGGGGGCCGTGAATGGCTACACCTTC CAISALGGAVNGYTF
TRBJ2-7 TRBV11-1 NA NA TGTGCCAGCAGCGTTACAACCCTCCGGTCTGCCTCCTACGAGCAGTACTTC CASSVTTLRSASYEQYF
TRBJ2-5 TRBV15 NA NA TGTGCCACCAGCAGACGCGGGACGGCTGACCAAGAGACCCAGTACTTC CATSRRGTADQETQYF
TRBJ2-2 TRBV10-3 many NA TGTGCCATCAGTGTTGTTTCGACCGGGGAGCTGTTTTTT CAISVVSTGELFF
TRBJ2-7 TRBV25-1 many NA TGTGCCAGCAGTGAACCTGGACAGTCCTACGAGCAGTACTTC CASSEPGQSYEQYF
TRBJ2-1 TRBV20-1 NA TRBD2 TGCAGTGCTAGAGTAGCGGGAGGCCGCTCCTACAATGAGCAGTTCTTC CSARVAGGRSYNEQFF
TRBJ2-7 TRBV7-9 many NA TGTGCCAGCAGCTCGGCACCCTACGAGCAGTACTTC CASSSAPYEQYF
TRBJ1-4 TRBV5-6 many NA TGTGCCAGCAGCTTGGCTGGAGGGATTGGTGAAAAACTGTTTTTT CASSLAGGIGEKLFF
TRBJ1-2 TRBV6-5 NA NA TGTGCCAGCCGAGGGGGGGGTAACTATGACTACACCTTC CASRGGGNYDYTF
TRBJ1-1 TRBV7-8 NA NA TGTGCCAGCAGCTTAGCGGGGGGCCGGACTGAAGCTTTCTTT CASSLAGGRTEAFF
TRBJ1-1 TRBV12-3/TRBV12-4 many TRBD1 TGTGCCAGCACTCCCCCGGGACAGATGAACACTGAAGCTTTCTTT CASTPPGQMNTEAFF
TRBJ2-1 TRBV10-2 many TRBD2 TGCGCCAGCAGTGAAGGGACTAGCGGCAACAATGAGCAGTTCTTC CASSEGTSGNNEQFF
TRBJ2-2 TRBV7-9 many NA TGTGCCAGCAGCTTTAGGCGGGAGAACACCGGGGAGCTGTTTTTT CASSFRRENTGELFF
TRBJ1-4 TRBV5-4 many NA TGTGCCAGCAGCCCGCGGGACGGTAATGAAAAACTGTTTTTT CASSPRDGNEKLFF
TRBJ2-7 TRBV10-3 NA TRBD1 TGTGCCATCAGTGCGGGACAGGGGCGGCAGTACTTC CAISAGQGRQYF
TRBJ1-1 TRBV29-1 NA NA TGCAGCGTTGCCGCGACAGATGACACTGAAGCTTTCTTT CSVAATDDTEAFF
TRBJ2-5 TRBV4-2 NA NA TGTGCCAGCAGCCAAGATCTTGAGAGCGTGGAGACCCAGTACTTC CASSQDLESVETQYF
TRBJ2-7 TRBV2 many TRBD2 TGTGCCAGCAGTGGGGTACTAGCGGGAGTCGGTTACGAGCAGTACTTC CASSGVLAGVGYEQYF
TRBJ2-5 TRBV18 few NA TGTGCCAGCTCACCGACTAGCCAAGAGACCCAGTACTTC CASSPTSQETQYF
TRBJ2-5 TRBV5-6 many TRBD2 TGTGCCAGCAGCTCCGGACTAGTTGGGGAGACCCAGTACTTC CASSSGLVGETQYF
TRBJ2-7 TRBV10-3 NA NA TGTGCCATCAGTGGACAGACACACTACGAGCAGTACTTC CAISGQTHYEQYF
TRBJ2-3 TRBV12-5 NA NA TGTGCTAGTGGTTTTGGCCACCAGTCCACAGATACGCAGTATTTT CASGFGHQSTDTQYF
TRBJ2-7 TRBV7-8 few NA TGTGCCAGCAGCGACACTAGGTCCTACGAGCAGTACTTC CASSDTRSYEQYF
TRBJ2-7 TRBV5-6 many NA TGTGCCAGCAGCTTGGAAGGGCAGGGAGCGTTTTGGCAGTACTTC CASSLEGQGAFWQYF
TRBJ1-1 TRBV20-1 many NA TGCAGTGCTAGAGATCGGAGAATGGGGGCGCTAGGGGGCACTGAAGCTTTCTTT CSARDRRMGALGGTEAFF
TRBJ1-5 TRBV12-3/TRBV12-4 NA TRBD1 TGTGCCAGCGTGGGGACAGGGAGGAGTCAGCCCCAGCATTTT CASVGTGRSQPQHF
TRBJ1-2 TRBV7-9 many NA TGTGCCAGCAGCGAATTGGCCCCCCGGGGCCATGGCTACACCTTC CASSELAPRGHGYTF
TRBJ2-5 TRBV5-1 many NA TGCGCCAGCAGCTCGGGTGAAGGGACTGGCGAGACCCAGTACTTC CASSSGEGTGETQYF
TRBJ1-4 TRBV5-1 many NA TGCGCCAGCAGCGACGGGACAAATAATGAAAAACTGTTTTTT CASSDGTNNEKLFF
TRBJ1-2 TRBV9 many TRBD1 TGTGCCAGCAGCGCGACAGGGACGTATGGCTACACCTTC CASSATGTYGYTF
TRBJ2-1 TRBV24-1 NA TRBD2 TGTGCCACCAGTGTTGCCTCGGCGGGAGAATACAATGAGCAGTTCTTC CATSVASAGEYNEQFF
TRBJ1-3 TRBV10-3 NA NA TGTGCCATCAGCCTACAGGCTGTCCTAGGCTCTGGAAACACCATATATTTT CAISLQAVLGSGNTIYF
TRBJ1-1 TRBV2 many NA TGTGCTAAGCTGGAGGGCGAAGCTTTCTTT CAKLEGEAFF
TRBJ2-5 TRBV20-1 many NA TGCAGTGCTAGGTCTGGCGGGCAAGAGACCCAGTACTTC CSARSGGQETQYF
TRBJ1-4 TRBV2 many NA TGTGCCAGCAGTGAAGGCAGGGGAGCTAATGAAAAACTGTTTTTT CASSEGRGANEKLFF
TRBJ1-5 TRBV5-4 NA TRBD1 TGTGCCACCCGACAGGGTCTTGACCCTCAGCCCCAGCACTTT CATRQGLDPQPQHF